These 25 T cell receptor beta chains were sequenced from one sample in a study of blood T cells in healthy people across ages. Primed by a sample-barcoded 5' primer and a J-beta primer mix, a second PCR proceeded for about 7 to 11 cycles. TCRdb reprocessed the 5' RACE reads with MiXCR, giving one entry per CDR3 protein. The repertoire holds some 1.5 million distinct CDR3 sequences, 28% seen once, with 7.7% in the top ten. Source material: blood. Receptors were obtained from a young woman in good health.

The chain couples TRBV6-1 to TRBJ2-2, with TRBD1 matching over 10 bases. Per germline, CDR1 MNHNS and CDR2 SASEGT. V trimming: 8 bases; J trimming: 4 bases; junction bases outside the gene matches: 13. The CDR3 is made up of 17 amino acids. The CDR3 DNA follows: TGTGCCAGCGAACGACCGACAGGGGGCCGACGCACCGGGGAGCTGTTTTTT. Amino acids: CASERPTGGRRTGELFF.

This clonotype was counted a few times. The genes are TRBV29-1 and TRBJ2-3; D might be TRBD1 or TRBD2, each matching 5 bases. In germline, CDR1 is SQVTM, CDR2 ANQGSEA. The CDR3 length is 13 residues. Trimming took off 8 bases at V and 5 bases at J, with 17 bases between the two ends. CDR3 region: CSSTPGPEDTQYF. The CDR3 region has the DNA TGCAGCTCCACGCCGGGACCCGAAGATACGCAGTATTTT.

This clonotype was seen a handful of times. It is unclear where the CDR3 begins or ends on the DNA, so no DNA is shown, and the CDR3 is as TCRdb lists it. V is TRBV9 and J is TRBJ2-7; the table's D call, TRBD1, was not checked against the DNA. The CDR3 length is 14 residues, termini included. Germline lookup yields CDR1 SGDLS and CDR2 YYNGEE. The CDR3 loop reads CASSVGGGTYELYF.

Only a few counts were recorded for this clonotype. The CDR3 sequence is CASSPPTDYGYTF. The CDR3 DNA reads as TGTGCCAGCTCACCACCGACGGACTATGGCTACACCTTC. This rearrangement joins TRBV18 to TRBJ1-2, with D unclear. The CDR3 spans 13 residues. CDR1 is KGHSH, CDR2 LQKENI, per germline. The germline V and J ends were trimmed by 0 bases and 3 bases, with 5 bases remaining between them. Using reference TRBV18 and TRBJ1-2 for the parts outside the CDR3, the full variable domain is NAGVMQNPRHLVRRRGQEARLRCSPMKGHSHVYWYRQLPEEGLKFMVYLQKENIIDESGMPKERFSAEFPKEGPSILRIQQVVRGDSAAYFCASSPPTDYGYTFGSGTRLTVV.

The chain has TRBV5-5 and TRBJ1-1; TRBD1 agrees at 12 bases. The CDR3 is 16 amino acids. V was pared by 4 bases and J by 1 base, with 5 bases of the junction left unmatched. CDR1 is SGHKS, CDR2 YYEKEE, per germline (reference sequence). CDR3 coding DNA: TGTGCCAGCAGCCCTGGGACAGGGGGCTCGAACACTGAAGCTTTCTTT. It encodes CASSPGTGGSNTEAFF. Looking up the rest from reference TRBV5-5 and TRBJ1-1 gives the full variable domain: DAGVTQSPTHLIKTRGQQVTLRCSPISGHKSVSWYQQVLGQGPQFIFQYYEKEERGRGNFPDRFSARQFPNYSSELNVNALLLGDSALYLCASSPGTGGSNTEAFFGQGTRLTVV.

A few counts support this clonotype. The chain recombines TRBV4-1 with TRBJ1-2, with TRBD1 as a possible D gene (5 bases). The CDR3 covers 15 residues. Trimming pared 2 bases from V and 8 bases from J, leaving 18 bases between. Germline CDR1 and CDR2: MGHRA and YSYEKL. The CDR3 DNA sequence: TGCGCCAGCAGCCAATCCTCTGGGGCGCCTGGGGGCTACACCTTC. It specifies CASSQSSGAPGGYTF.

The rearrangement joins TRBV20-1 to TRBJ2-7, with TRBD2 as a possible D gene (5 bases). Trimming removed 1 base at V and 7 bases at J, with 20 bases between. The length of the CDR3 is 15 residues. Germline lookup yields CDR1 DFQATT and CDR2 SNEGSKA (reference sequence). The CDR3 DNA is TGCAGTGCTAGAGTATTCGGGGAACCGGTAGTAGAGCAGTACTTC. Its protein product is CSARVFGEPVVEQYF.

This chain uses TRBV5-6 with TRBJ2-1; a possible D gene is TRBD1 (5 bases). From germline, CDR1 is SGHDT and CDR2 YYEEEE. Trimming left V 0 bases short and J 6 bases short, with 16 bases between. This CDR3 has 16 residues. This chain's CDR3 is CASSLASRASINEQFF. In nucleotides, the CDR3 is TGTGCCAGCAGCTTGGCCAGCAGGGCTTCTATCAATGAGCAGTTCTTC.

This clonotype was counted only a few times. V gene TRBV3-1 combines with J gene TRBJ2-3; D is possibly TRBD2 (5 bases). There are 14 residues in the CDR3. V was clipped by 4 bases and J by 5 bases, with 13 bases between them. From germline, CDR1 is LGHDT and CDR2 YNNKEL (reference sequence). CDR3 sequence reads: CASSPGIARDTQYF. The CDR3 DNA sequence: TGTGCCAGCAGCCCCGGGATCGCCAGAGATACGCAGTATTTT.

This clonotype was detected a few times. The CDR3 sequence: CATTLGGGHREQYF. The CDR3 DNA reads TGTGCCACAACCCTAGGTGGGGGACACCGAGAGCAGTACTTC. This sequence joins TRBV28 and TRBJ2-7; possible D gene TRBD1, 6 bases. The length of the CDR3 is 14 residues. The germline CDR1 and CDR2 sequences are MDHEN and SYDVKM. V lost 10 bases to trimming and J lost 7 bases, with 23 bases between them.

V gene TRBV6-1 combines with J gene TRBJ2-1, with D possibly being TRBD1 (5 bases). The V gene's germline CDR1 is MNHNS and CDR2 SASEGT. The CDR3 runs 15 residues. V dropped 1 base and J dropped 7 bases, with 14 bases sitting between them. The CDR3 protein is CASSEDGSPGNEQFF. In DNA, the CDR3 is TGTGCCAGCAGTGAAGATGGCTCCCCAGGGAATGAGCAGTTCTTC.

DNA for the CDR3: TGCGCCAGCAGGAGGAGCGGGAGTGGGGATGAGCAGTTCTTC. This translates into CASRRSGSGDEQFF. The rearrangement links TRBV5-1 to TRBJ2-1; 8 bases agree with TRBD2. CDR1 and CDR2 (germline): SGHRS, YFSETQ. This CDR3 spans 14 amino acids. J was trimmed by 8 bases and V by 5 bases; bases with no gene match: 9.

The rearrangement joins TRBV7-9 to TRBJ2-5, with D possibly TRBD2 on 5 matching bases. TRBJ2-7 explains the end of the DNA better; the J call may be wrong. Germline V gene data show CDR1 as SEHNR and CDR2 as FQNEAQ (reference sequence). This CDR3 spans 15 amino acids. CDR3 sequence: CASSLPNAGVNEQYF. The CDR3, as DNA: TGTGCCAGCAGCTTACCCAACGCGGGTGTGAACGAGCAGTACTTC.

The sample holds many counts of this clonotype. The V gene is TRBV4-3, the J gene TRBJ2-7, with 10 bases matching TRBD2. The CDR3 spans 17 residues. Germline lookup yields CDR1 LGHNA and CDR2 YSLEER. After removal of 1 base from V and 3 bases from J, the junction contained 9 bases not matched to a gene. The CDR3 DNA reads TGCGCCAGCAGCCAAGGGGCTAGCGGGAGATCCCTCTACGAGCAGTACTTC. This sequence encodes CASSQGASGRSLYEQYF.

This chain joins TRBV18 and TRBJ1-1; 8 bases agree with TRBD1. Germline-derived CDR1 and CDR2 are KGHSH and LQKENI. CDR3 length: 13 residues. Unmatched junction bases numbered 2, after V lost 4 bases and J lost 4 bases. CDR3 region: CASSQTGATEAFF. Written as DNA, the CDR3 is TGTGCCAGCTCACAGACAGGGGCCACTGAAGCTTTCTTT.

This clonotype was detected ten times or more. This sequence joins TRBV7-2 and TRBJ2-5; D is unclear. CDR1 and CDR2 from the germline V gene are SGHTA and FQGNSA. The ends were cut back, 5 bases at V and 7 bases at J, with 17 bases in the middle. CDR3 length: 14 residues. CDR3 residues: CASSSATRLGTQYF. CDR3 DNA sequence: TGTGCCAGCAGCAGCGCGACACGGCTCGGGACCCAGTACTTC. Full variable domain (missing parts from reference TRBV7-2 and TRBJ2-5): GAGVSQSPSNKVTEKGKDVELRCDPISGHTALYWYRQSLGQGLEFLIYFQGNSAPDKSGLPSDRFSAERTGGSVSTLTIQRTQQEDSAVYLCASSSATRLGTQYFGPGTRLLVL.

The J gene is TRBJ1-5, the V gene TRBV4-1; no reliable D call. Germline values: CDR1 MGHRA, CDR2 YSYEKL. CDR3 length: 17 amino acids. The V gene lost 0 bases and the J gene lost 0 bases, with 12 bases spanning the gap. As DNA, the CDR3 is TGCGCCAGCAGCCAAGATGCAGAATCCTTTAGCAATCAGCCCCAGCATTTT. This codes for CASSQDAESFSNQPQHF.

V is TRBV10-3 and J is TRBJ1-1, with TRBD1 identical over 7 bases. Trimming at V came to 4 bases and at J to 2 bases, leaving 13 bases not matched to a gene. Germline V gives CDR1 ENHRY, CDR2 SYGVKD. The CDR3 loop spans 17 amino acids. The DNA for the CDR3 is TGTGCCATCAGTGCCGGGTGGGGTACAGGGGCAAACACTGAAGCTTTCTTT. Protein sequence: CAISAGWGTGANTEAFF.

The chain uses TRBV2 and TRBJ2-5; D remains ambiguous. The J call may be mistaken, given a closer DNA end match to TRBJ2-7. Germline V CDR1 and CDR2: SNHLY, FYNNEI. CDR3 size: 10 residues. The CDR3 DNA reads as TGTGCCAGCACAGGTTACGAGCAGTACTTC. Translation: CASTGYEQYF.

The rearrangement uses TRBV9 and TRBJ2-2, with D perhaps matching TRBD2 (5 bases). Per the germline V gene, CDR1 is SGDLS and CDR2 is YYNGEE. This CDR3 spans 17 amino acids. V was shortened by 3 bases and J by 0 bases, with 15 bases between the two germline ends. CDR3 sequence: CASSADKDFANTGELFF. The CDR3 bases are TGTGCCAGCAGCGCGGATAAGGACTTCGCGAACACCGGGGAGCTGTTTTTT.

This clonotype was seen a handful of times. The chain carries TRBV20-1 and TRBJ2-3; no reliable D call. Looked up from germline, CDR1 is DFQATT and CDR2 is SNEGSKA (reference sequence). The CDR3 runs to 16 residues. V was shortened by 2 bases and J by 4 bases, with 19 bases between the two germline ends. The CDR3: CSARIGVGSVADTQYF. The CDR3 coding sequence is TGCAGTGCTAGAATTGGAGTAGGCTCCGTGGCAGATACGCAGTATTTT.

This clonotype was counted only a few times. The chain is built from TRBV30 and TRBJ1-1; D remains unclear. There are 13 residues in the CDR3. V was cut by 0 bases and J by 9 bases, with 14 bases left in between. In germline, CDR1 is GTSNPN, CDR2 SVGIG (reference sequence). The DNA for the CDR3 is TGTGCCTGGAGTGTACTGCAAGTTGGGAAAGCTTTCTTT. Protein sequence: CAWSVLQVGKAFF.

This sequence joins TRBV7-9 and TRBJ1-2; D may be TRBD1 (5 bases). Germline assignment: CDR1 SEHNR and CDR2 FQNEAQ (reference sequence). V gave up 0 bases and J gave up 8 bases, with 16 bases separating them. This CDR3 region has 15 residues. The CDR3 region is CASSLAWRLKGGYTF. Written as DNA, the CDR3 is TGTGCCAGCAGCTTAGCGTGGAGGCTCAAGGGGGGCTACACCTTC.

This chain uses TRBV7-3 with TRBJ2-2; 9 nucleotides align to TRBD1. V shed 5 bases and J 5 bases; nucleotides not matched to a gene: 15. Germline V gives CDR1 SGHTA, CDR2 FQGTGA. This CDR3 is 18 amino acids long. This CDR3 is CASSAKVGTGRFTGELFF. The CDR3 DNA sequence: TGTGCCAGCAGCGCGAAAGTGGGGACAGGGAGATTTACCGGGGAGCTGTTTTTT.

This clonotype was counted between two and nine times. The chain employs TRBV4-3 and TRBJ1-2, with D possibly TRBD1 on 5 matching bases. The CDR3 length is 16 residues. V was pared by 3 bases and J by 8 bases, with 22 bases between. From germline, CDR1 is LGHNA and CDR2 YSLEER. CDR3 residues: CASSQGTGGGTSGYTF. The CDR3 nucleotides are TGCGCCAGCAGCCAGGGGACTGGGGGGGGAACCTCGGGCTACACCTTC.